The clone carrying this TCR beta chain was found a few times. Germline values: CDR1 MNHEY, CDR2 SMNVEV (reference sequence). The CDR3 spans 16 residues. V shed 2 bases, J shed 1 base, and the junction held 7 bases outside the gene matches. How the authors handled the data: TCRs per sample had a median of 95,638 and ranged from about 23,224 to 750,000. TCRdb analysed the RACE reads with MiXCR anew, one entry per CDR3 protein. TCRdb, not the original authors, processed these V and J calls. The repertoire has just over 350,000 distinct CDR3 sequences, over 6% of them found once; the top ten carry about 5.4%. The data derive from a study of human T cells and chemical hapten exposure. For the study at large: The upper back received 0.01% DPC by patch testing, with results read at 6 days.

Time point defined: patch test 2, 6 weeks after DPC sensitization. The sample's treatment: therapeutic diphenylcyclopropenone sensitization with weekly scalp DPC. The source was whole blood, collected in connection with sensitization to the hapten diphenylcyclopropenone (DPC). This clonotype was obtained from a woman younger than 35 with alopecia areata. Some clones in this sample may be carry-over from other donors' samples. The V and J genes are TRBV27 and TRBJ1-2; 7 positions agree with TRBD1. Here the CDR3 DNA reads TGTGCCAGCAGTTTAGCCAGGGGGGGGAATAACTATGGCTACACCTTC. Translation gives CASSLARGGNNYGYTF.